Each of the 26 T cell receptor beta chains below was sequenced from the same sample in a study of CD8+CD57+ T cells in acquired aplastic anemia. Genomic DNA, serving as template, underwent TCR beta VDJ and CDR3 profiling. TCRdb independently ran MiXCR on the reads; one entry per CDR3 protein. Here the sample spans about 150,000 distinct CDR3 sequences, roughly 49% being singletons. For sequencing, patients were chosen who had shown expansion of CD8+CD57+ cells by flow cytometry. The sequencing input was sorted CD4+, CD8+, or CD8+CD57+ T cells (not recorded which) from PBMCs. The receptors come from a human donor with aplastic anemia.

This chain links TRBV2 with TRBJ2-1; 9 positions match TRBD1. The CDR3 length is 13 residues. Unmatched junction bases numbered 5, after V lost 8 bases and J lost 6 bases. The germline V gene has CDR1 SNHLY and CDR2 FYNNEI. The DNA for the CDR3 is TGTGCCAGCTCTCCGGGACAGGGCAATGAGCAGTTCTTC. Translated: CASSPGQGNEQFF.

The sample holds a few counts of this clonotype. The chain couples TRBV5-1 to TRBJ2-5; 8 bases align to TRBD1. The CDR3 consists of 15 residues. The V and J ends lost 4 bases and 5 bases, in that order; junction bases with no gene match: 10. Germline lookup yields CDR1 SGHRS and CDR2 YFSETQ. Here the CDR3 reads CASSAQGARLETQYF. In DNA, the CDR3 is TGCGCCAGCAGCGCCCAGGGGGCGCGACTCGAGACCCAGTACTTC.

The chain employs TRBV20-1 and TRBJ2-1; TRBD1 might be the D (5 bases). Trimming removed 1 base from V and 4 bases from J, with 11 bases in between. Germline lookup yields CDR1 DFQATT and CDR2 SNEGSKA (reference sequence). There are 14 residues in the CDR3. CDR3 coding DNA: TGCAGTGCTAGAGGGGGCCCGGCGTACAATGAGCAGTTCTTC. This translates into CSARGGPAYNEQFF.

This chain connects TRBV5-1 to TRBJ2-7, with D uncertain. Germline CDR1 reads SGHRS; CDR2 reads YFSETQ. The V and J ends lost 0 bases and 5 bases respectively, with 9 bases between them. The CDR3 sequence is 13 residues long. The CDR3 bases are TGCGCCAGCAGCTTGGTAGACGACGACGAGCAGTACTTC. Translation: CASSLVDDDEQYF. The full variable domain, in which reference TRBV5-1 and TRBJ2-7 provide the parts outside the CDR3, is KAGVTQTPRYLIKTRGQQVTLSCSPISGHRSVSWYQQTPGQGLQFLFEYFSETQRNKGNFPGRFSGRQFSNSRSEMNVSTLELGDSALYLCASSLVDDDEQYFGPGTRLTVT.

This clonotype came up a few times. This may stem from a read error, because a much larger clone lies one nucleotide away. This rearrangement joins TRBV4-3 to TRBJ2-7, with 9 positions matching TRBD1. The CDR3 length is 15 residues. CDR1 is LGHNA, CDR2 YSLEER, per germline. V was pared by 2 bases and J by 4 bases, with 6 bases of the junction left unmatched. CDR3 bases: TGCGCCAGCAGCCAAAGGACAGGGGTGAAGTACGAGCAGTACTTC. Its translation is CASSQRTGVKYEQYF.

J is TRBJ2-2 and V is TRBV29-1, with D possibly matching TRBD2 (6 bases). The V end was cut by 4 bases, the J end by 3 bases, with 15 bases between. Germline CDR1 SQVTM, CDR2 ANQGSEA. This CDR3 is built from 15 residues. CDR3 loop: CSVVQNGDYTGELFF. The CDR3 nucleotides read TGCAGCGTTGTACAAAATGGGGACTACACCGGGGAGCTGTTTTTT.

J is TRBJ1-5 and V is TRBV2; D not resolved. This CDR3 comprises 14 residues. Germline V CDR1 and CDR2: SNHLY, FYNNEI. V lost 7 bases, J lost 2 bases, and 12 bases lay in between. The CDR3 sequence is CASKLEMGNQPQHF. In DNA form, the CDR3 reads TGTGCCAGCAAACTGGAGATGGGCAATCAGCCCCAGCATTTT.

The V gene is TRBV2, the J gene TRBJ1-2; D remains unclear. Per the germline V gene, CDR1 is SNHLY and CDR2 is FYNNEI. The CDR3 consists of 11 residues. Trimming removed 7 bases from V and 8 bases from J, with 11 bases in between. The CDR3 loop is CASKADQGYTF. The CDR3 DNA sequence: TGTGCCAGCAAGGCAGATCAGGGCTACACCTTC.

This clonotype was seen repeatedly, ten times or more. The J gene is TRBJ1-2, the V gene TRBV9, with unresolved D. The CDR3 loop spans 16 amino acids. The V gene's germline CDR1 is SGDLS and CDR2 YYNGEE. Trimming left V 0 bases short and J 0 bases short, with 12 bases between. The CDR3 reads CASSVGRGPPNYGYTF. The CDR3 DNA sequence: TGTGCCAGCAGCGTAGGAAGAGGTCCTCCTAACTATGGCTACACCTTC.

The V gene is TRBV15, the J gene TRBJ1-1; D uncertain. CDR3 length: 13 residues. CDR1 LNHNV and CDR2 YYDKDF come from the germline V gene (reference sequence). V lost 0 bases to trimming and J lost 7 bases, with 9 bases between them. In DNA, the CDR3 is TGTGCCACCAGCAGAGACGTCGGGTATGAAGCTTTCTTT. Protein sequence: CATSRDVGYEAFF. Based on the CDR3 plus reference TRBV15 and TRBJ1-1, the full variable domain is DAMVIQNPRYQVTQFGKPVTLSCSQTLNHNVMYWYQQKSSQAPKLLFHYYDKDFNNEADTPDNFQSRRPNTSFCFLDIRSPGLGDTAMYLCATSRDVGYEAFFGQGTRLTVV.

Here the CDR3 DNA reads TGTGCCATCAGCACCCGGGACAGTGGGTACGAGCAGTACTTC. The encoded protein is CAISTRDSGYEQYF. The chain uses TRBV10-3 and TRBJ2-7; 7 nucleotides agree with TRBD1. The CDR3 spans 14 residues. Trimming cost V 6 bases and J 4 bases; bases outside gene matches: 9. Germline assignment: CDR1 ENHRY and CDR2 SYGVKD.

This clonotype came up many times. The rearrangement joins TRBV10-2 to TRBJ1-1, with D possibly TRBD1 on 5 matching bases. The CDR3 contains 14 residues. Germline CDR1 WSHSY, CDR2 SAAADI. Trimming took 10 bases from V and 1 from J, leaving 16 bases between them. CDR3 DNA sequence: TGCGCCACCTTCCCTGGGGGACGGAACACTGAAGCTTTCTTT. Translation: CATFPGGRNTEAFF.

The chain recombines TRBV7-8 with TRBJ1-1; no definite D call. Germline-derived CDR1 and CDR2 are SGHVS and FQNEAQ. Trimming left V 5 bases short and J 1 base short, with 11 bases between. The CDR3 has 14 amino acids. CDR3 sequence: CASSLTRENTEAFF. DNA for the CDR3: TGTGCCAGCAGCCTAACAAGGGAGAACACTGAAGCTTTCTTT.

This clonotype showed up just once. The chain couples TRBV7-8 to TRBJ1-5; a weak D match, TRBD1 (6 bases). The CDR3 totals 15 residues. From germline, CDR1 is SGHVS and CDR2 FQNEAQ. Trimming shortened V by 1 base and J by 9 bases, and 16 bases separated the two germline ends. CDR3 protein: CASSLDRAPFRPQHF. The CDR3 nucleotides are TGTGCCAGCAGCTTAGACAGGGCCCCGTTTCGGCCCCAGCATTTT.

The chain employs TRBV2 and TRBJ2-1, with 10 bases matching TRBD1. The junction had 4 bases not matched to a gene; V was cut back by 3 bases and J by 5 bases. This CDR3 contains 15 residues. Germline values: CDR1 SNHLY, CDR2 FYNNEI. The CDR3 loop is CASSDGQGVDNEQFF. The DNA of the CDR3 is TGTGCCAGCAGTGATGGACAGGGGGTTGACAATGAGCAGTTCTTC.

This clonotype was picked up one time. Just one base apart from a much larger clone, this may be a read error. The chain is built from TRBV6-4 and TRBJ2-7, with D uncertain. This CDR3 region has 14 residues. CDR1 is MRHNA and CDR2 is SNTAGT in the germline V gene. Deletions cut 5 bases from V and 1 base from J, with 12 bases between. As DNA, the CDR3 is TGTGCCAGCAGTTCGGTGGGATCTTCCTACGAGCAGTACTTC. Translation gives CASSSVGSSYEQYF.

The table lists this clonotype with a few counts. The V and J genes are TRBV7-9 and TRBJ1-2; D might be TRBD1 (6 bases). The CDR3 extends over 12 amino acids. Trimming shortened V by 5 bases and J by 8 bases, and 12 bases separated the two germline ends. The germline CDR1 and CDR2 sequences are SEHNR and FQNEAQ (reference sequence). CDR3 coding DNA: TGTGCCAGCAGCATCACAGGGAGCGGCTACACCTTC. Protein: CASSITGSGYTF.

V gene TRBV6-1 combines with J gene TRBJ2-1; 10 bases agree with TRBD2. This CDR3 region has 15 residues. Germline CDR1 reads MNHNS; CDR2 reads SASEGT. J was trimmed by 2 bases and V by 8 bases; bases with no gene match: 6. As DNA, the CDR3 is TGTGCCAGCGCCTTAGCGGGAGGAACCTACAATGAGCAGTTCTTC. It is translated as CASALAGGTYNEQFF.

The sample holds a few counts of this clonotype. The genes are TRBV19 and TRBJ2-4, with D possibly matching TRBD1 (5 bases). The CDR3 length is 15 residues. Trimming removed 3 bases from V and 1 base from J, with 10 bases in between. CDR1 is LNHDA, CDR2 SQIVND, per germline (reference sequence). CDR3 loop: CASSIVGVAKNIQYF. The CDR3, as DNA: TGTGCCAGTAGTATTGTAGGGGTGGCCAAAAACATTCAGTACTTC.

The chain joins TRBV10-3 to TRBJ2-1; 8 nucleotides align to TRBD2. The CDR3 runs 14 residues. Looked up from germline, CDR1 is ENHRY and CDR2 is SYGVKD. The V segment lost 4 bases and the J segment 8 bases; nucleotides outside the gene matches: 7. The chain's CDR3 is CAISGGTSGDEQFF. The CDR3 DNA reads TGTGCCATCAGTGGCGGGACTAGTGGCGATGAGCAGTTCTTC.

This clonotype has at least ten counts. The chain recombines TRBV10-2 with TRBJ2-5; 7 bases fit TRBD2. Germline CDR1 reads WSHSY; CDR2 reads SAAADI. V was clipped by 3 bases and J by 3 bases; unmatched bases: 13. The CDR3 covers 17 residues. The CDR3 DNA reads TGCGCCAGCAGTGAAACCGTGGCTAGCGCGGGGGAAGAGACCCAGTACTTC. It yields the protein CASSETVASAGEETQYF.

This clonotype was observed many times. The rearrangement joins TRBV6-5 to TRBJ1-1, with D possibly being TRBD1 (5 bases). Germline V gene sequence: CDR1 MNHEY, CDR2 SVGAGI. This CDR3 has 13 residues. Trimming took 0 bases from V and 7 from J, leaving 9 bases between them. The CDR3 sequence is CASSYSSGGEAFF. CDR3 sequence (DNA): TGTGCCAGCAGTTACTCGAGCGGGGGTGAAGCTTTCTTT.

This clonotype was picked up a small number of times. The DNA of the CDR3 is TGTGCCAGCGGACAGACAAACACCGGGGAGCTGTTTTTT. Translation gives CASGQTNTGELFF. J is TRBJ2-2 and V is TRBV2, with a weak D call TRBD1 (6 bases). In germline, CDR1 is SNHLY, CDR2 FYNNEI. Trimming pared 8 bases from V and 2 bases from J, leaving 9 bases between. The CDR3 sequence is 13 residues long. Combining the CDR3 with reference TRBV2 and TRBJ2-2 gives the whole variable domain EPEVTQTPSHQVTQMGQEVILRCVPISNHLYFYWYRQILGQKVEFLVSFYNNEISEKSEIFDDQFSVERPDGSNFTLKIRSTKLEDSAMYFCASGQTNTGELFFGEGSRLTVL.

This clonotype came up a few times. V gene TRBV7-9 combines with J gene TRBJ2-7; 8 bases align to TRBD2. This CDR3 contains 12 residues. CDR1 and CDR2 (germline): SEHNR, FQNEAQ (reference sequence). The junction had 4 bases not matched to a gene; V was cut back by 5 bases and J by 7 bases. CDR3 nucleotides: TGTGCCAGCAGCCGGGGGGGAAATGAGCAGTACTTC. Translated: CASSRGGNEQYF.

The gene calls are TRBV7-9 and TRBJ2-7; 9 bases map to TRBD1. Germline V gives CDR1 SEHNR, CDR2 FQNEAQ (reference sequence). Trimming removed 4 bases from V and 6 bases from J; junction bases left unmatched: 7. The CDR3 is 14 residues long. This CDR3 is CASSWTGAKGEQYF. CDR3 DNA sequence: TGTGCCAGCAGCTGGACAGGGGCGAAGGGCGAGCAGTACTTC.

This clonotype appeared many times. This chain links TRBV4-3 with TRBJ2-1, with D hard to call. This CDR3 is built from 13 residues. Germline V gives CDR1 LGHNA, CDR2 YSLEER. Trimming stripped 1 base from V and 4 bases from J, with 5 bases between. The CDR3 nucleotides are TGCGCCAGCAGCCAAGGCTTTTACAATGAGCAGTTCTTC. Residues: CASSQGFYNEQFF.